The 11 T cell receptor beta chains presented below share a single source sample, sequenced in a study of blood T cell repertoires in COVID-19. Assay: immunoSEQ multiplex PCR; the TCRdb copy retains only in-frame clones and omits some. Of tens of thousands of clones listed, roughly 88% are singletons. The specimen sequenced was peripheral blood. The receptor source for this set is a woman of 80 years or more with COVID-19, enrolled during active disease.

The J gene is TRBJ2-3, the V gene TRBV11-3; 9 positions match TRBD1. The length of the CDR3 is 14 residues. In germline, CDR1 is SGHNT, CDR2 YENEEA. Losses at the gene ends were 5 bases for V and 4 bases for J; bases not matched to a gene: 4. The CDR3 here is CASSPGQGSDTQYF. CDR3 DNA: TGTGCCAGCAGCCCCGGACAGGGGTCAGATACGCAGTATTTT.

The chain joins TRBV19 to TRBJ1-2; 9 positions agree with TRBD1. Trimming removed 3 bases from V and 5 bases from J; junction bases left unmatched: 4. Per the germline V gene, CDR1 is LNHDA and CDR2 is SQIVND (reference sequence). The CDR3 is made up of 14 amino acids. CDR3 sequence reads: CASSIPGQGYGYTF. The DNA of the CDR3 is TGTGCCAGTAGTATCCCGGGACAGGGTTATGGCTACACCTTC. Complete variable domain (other parts from reference TRBV19 and TRBJ1-2): DGGITQSPKYLFRKEGQNVTLSCEQNLNHDAMYWYRQDPGQGLRLIYYSQIVNDFQKGDIAEGYSVSREKKESFPLTVTSAQKNPTAFYLCASSIPGQGYGYTFGSGTRLTVV.

V gene TRBV24-1 combines with J gene TRBJ2-3; TRBD1 aligns across 7 bases. From germline, CDR1 is KGHDR and CDR2 SFDVKD. V lost 7 bases, J lost 1 base, and 4 bases stayed unmatched. The CDR3 is made up of 14 amino acids. This chain's CDR3 is CATRGTGGTDTQYF. The CDR3 region has the DNA TGTGCCACCAGGGGCACAGGGGGCACAGATACGCAGTATTTT.

The V gene is TRBV27, the J gene TRBJ2-1, with D possibly being TRBD2 (5 bases). CDR3 length equals 14 residues. Germline V gives CDR1 MNHEY, CDR2 SMNVEV (reference sequence). V gave up 2 bases and J gave up 4 bases, with 9 bases separating them. CDR3 nucleotides: TGTGCCAGCAGTTTAAGCGGACCGTACAATGAGCAGTTCTTC. Its translation: CASSLSGPYNEQFF.

J is TRBJ2-7 and V is TRBV5-1, with D possibly matching TRBD1 (6 bases). The CDR3 covers 14 residues. Germline lookup yields CDR1 SGHRS and CDR2 YFSETQ. V dropped 5 bases and J dropped 0 bases, with 12 bases sitting between them. The CDR3 sequence is CASRTRDTSYEQYF. Written as DNA, the CDR3 is TGCGCCAGCAGAACTCGGGACACCTCCTACGAGCAGTACTTC. The full variable domain, rest sourced from reference TRBV5-1 and TRBJ2-7, is KAGVTQTPRYLIKTRGQQVTLSCSPISGHRSVSWYQQTPGQGLQFLFEYFSETQRNKGNFPGRFSGRQFSNSRSEMNVSTLELGDSALYLCASRTRDTSYEQYFGPGTRLTVT.

The chain uses TRBV15 and TRBJ2-5; 9 bases fit TRBD1. The CDR3 is 15 amino acids. Germline-derived CDR1 and CDR2 are LNHNV and YYDKDF (reference sequence). Trimming cost V 6 bases and J 5 bases; bases outside gene matches: 10. CDR3: CATSESTGGYETQYF. CDR3 sequence (DNA): TGTGCCACCAGTGAGAGCACAGGGGGCTACGAGACCCAGTACTTC.

The rearrangement uses TRBV7-2 and TRBJ1-5, with no clear D. V lost 3 bases to trimming and J lost 4 bases, with 10 bases between them. CDR1 is SGHTA, CDR2 FQGNSA, per germline. CDR3 size: 14 residues. This CDR3 is CASSFGTANQPQHF. CDR3 DNA sequence: TGTGCCAGCAGCTTTGGAACAGCAAATCAGCCCCAGCATTTT.

This chain connects TRBV12-3 or TRBV12-4 to TRBJ2-7; D is unresolved. CDR3 length: 12 residues. Trimming stripped 1 base from V and 5 bases from J, with 6 bases between. CDR3 amino acids: CASSLGLNEQYF. The CDR3 nucleotides are TGTGCCAGCAGTTTAGGACTCAACGAGCAGTACTTC.

The V call is TRBV15, the J call TRBJ2-1; 7 nucleotides line up with TRBD2. The CDR3 has 22 amino acids. V lost 1 base to trimming and J lost 0 bases; unmatched junction nucleotides: 21. Germline values: CDR1 LNHNV, CDR2 YYDKDF (reference sequence). Here the CDR3 reads CATSRGSGGIPGAASSYNEQFF. The CDR3 DNA is TGTGCCACCAGCAGAGGTTCCGGGGGGATACCGGGAGCGGCCAGCTCCTACAATGAGCAGTTCTTC.

The chain couples TRBV2 to TRBJ2-5; 9 nucleotides match TRBD1. The length of the CDR3 is 16 residues. V shed 7 bases and J 4 bases; nucleotides not matched to a gene: 13. Germline V gene sequence: CDR1 SNHLY, CDR2 FYNNEI. CDR3 in amino acids: CASTQRTGVMSETQYF. The CDR3 DNA reads TGTGCCAGCACTCAGAGGACAGGGGTTATGTCAGAGACCCAGTACTTC.

The gene calls are TRBV28 and TRBJ1-2, with 10 bases that match TRBD1. The length of the CDR3 is 18 residues. The V gene's germline CDR1 is MDHEN and CDR2 SYDVKM. V gave up 6 bases and J gave up 5 bases; unmatched junction bases: 18. CDR3 DNA sequence: TGTGCCAGCAGCCCCACAGACAGGGGGCGAGGAAGCCCATATGGCTACACCTTC. It translates to CASSPTDRGRGSPYGYTF.